These 21 T cell receptor beta chains were sequenced from one sample in a study of blood T cell repertoires in COVID-19. Some clones are missing from TCRdb's copy, which holds only in-frame ones; the method was immunoSEQ multiplex PCR. The sample yields 150,000 to 200,000 clones, approximately 81% seen once. The specimen was peripheral blood. These receptors were taken from a human donor with acute or convalescent COVID-19. The donor label of this sample is uncertain.

The J gene is TRBJ1-6, the V gene TRBV7-7, with TRBD1 matching over 7 bases. J lost 10 bases, V lost 6 bases, and 6 bases had no gene match. CDR3 length equals 13 residues. The germline V gene has CDR1 SSHAT and CDR2 FNYEAQ (reference sequence). CDR3 sequence reads: CASRQTGNSPLHF. DNA of the CDR3: TGTGCCAGCAGGCAGACAGGGAACTCACCCCTCCACTTT.

This chain uses TRBV9 with TRBJ1-2; TRBD1 matches 8 bases. The CDR3 length is 15 residues. Germline V gene data show CDR1 as SGDLS and CDR2 as YYNGEE. J gave up 8 bases and V 6 bases, and 15 bases lay outside the gene matches. CDR3 region: CASTPPADRVGGYTF. CDR3 bases: TGTGCCAGCACCCCTCCTGCGGACAGGGTCGGCGGCTACACCTTC. The full variable domain, completed using reference TRBV9 and TRBJ1-2, is DSGVTQTPKHLITATGQRVTLRCSPRSGDLSVYWYQQSLDQGLQFLIQYYNGEERAKGNILERFSAQQFPDLHSELNLSSLELGDSALYFCASTPPADRVGGYTFGSGTRLTVV.

The V gene is TRBV6-2 or TRBV6-3, the J gene TRBJ1-2, with D tentatively TRBD1 (6 bases). Germline CDR1 MNHEY, CDR2 SVGEGT. Trimming removed 5 bases from V and 7 bases from J, with 11 bases in between. The CDR3 runs to 12 residues. The DNA for the CDR3 is TGTGCCAGCAGTAACTACAGGGTTGGCTACACCTTC. As protein: CASSNYRVGYTF.

The CDR3 here is CASSLFGGMWDTEAFF. CDR3 DNA: TGTGCCAGCAGTTTATTCGGAGGGATGTGGGACACTGAAGCTTTCTTT. The V gene is TRBV28, the J gene TRBJ1-1; D not resolved. CDR3 length: 16 amino acids. CDR1 and CDR2 (germline): MDHEN, SYDVKM. The V end lost 1 base, the J end lost 3 bases, and 15 bases lay between the germline ends.

The gene calls are TRBV9 and TRBJ1-1; 9 bases line up with TRBD1. CDR3 length: 17 residues. CDR1 is SGDLS, CDR2 YYNGEE, per germline. V dropped 3 bases and J dropped 3; count of bases not matched to a gene: 12. This chain's CDR3 is CASSALRRDRADTEAFF. The CDR3 nucleotides are TGTGCCAGCAGCGCCCTCCGGAGGGACAGGGCGGACACTGAAGCTTTCTTT.

The chain joins TRBV7-9 to TRBJ2-7; TRBD1 matches 10 bases. Per germline, CDR1 SEHNR and CDR2 FQNEAQ (reference sequence). The CDR3 length is 19 residues. J was trimmed by 1 base and V by 1 base; bases with no gene match: 13. The CDR3 spells CASSLESGTGVGPSYEQYF. The CDR3, as DNA: TGTGCCAGCAGCTTAGAATCCGGGACAGGGGTAGGTCCGTCCTACGAGCAGTACTTC.

The chain carries TRBV27 and TRBJ1-4, with D possibly being TRBD1 (5 bases). The CDR3 sequence is 16 residues long. V was pared by 2 bases and J by 7 bases, with 17 bases between. Germline loops: CDR1 MNHEY, CDR2 SMNVEV (reference sequence). The CDR3 coding sequence is TGTGCCAGCAGTTTAGGGGGGACTCCCGGACGTGAAAAACTGTTTTTT. Its translation: CASSLGGTPGREKLFF. Full variable domain (rest looked up from reference TRBV27 and TRBJ1-4): EAQVTQNPRYLITVTGKKLTVTCSQNMNHEYMSWYRQDPGLGLRQIYYSMNVEVTDKGDVPEGYKVSRKEKRNFPLILESPSPNQTSLYFCASSLGGTPGREKLFFGSGTQLSVL.

The rearrangement joins TRBV5-1 to TRBJ2-2; TRBD2 agrees at 10 bases. Germline assignment: CDR1 SGHRS and CDR2 YFSETQ. The CDR3 runs 14 residues. With 10 bases clipped from V and 2 bases from J, the junction kept 5 bases outside the gene matches. CDR3 protein: CASASGGNTGELFF. Written as DNA, the CDR3 is TGCGCCTCCGCTAGCGGGGGTAACACCGGGGAGCTGTTTTTT.

V usage is TRBV4-2 and J usage is TRBJ2-5, with 9 nucleotides matching TRBD2. CDR1 is LGHNA and CDR2 is YNFKEQ in the germline V gene. The CDR3 is 16 residues long. V lost 0 bases to trimming and J lost 2 bases; unmatched junction nucleotides: 4. This CDR3 is CASSQEAGGRQETQYF. As DNA, the CDR3 is TGTGCCAGCAGCCAAGAAGCGGGGGGCCGGCAAGAGACCCAGTACTTC.

The chain joins TRBV3-1 (or the pseudogene TRBV3-2) to TRBJ2-3; 9 positions match TRBD2. This CDR3 spans 17 amino acids. The germline CDR1 and CDR2 sequences are LGHDT and YNNKEL (reference sequence). V was pared by 3 bases and J by 4 bases, with 11 bases of the junction left unmatched. CDR3 nucleotide sequence: TGTGCCAGCAGCCAGGATTTGGGACTAGCCGTTTCAGATACGCAGTATTTT. As protein: CASSQDLGLAVSDTQYF.

The CDR3 sequence: CASTNQGYTLGGYTF. The CDR3 nucleotides read TGTGCCAGTACCAATCAGGGATACACTTTGGGGGGCTACACCTTC. The rearrangement links TRBV7-9 to TRBJ1-2; perhaps TRBD1 as D (5 bases). Trimming pared 9 bases from V and 8 bases from J, leaving 25 bases between. The CDR3 loop spans 15 amino acids. Germline CDR1 reads SEHNR; CDR2 reads FQNEAQ (reference sequence). The variable domain in full, completed from reference TRBV7-9 and TRBJ1-2, reads DTGVSQNPRHKITKRGQNVTFRCDPISEHNRLYWYRQTLGQGPEFLTYFQNEAQLEKSRLLSDRFSAERPKGSFSTLEIQRTEQGDSAMYLCASTNQGYTLGGYTFGSGTRLTVV.

The chain recombines TRBV6-5 with TRBJ1-6, with a tentative D call TRBD1 (6 bases). Between the trimmed V and J ends, which lost 6 bases and 7 bases, there was a span of 10 bases. This CDR3 spans 13 amino acids. From germline, CDR1 is MNHEY and CDR2 SVGAGI. The CDR3 bases are TGTGCCAGCAGGTCAGGGGCGAATTCACCCCTCCACTTT. It codes for CASRSGANSPLHF.

This clone was recorded once. The chain joins TRBV5-1 to TRBJ2-2, with 8 bases lining up with TRBD1. J lost 7 bases, V lost 1 base, and 6 bases had no gene match. Germline V CDR1 and CDR2: SGHRS, YFSETQ. This CDR3 comprises 15 residues. CDR3 amino acids: CASSLSGGRDGELFF. Written as DNA, the CDR3 is TGCGCCAGCAGCTTGTCAGGGGGCAGAGACGGGGAGCTGTTTTTT.

The rearrangement uses TRBV27 and TRBJ2-5; 7 nucleotides line up with TRBD1. The germline V gene encodes CDR1 MNHEY and CDR2 SMNVEV (reference sequence). CDR3 size: 14 residues. V lost 4 bases and J lost 4; bases outside the gene matches: 6. CDR3 residues: CASSSTGWSETQYF. CDR3 DNA: TGTGCCAGCAGTTCGACAGGGTGGTCAGAGACCCAGTACTTC.

V is TRBV6-1 and J is TRBJ1-4; possibly TRBD1 for D (5 bases). Trimming removed 1 base at V and 7 bases at J, with 13 bases between. Germline V gene data show CDR1 as MNHNS and CDR2 as SASEGT. The CDR3 covers 15 residues. As DNA, the CDR3 is TGTGCCAGCAGTGAAGGGGGCGTGGACACTGAAAAACTGTTTTTT. The encoded protein is CASSEGGVDTEKLFF.

The gene calls are TRBV30 and TRBJ2-1, with D tentatively TRBD2 (5 bases). Looked up from germline, CDR1 is GTSNPN and CDR2 is SVGIG (reference sequence). V gave up 3 bases and J gave up 8 bases, with 14 bases separating them. There are 13 residues in the CDR3. CDR3 DNA: TGTGCCTGGAGCAGGAGGTATGTCGATGAGCAGTTCTTC. Translation gives CAWSRRYVDEQFF.

The gene calls are TRBV5-1 and TRBJ2-5; the D gene is possibly TRBD1 (5 bases). Trimming pared 4 bases from V and 2 bases from J, leaving 12 bases between. CDR1 is SGHRS, CDR2 YFSETQ, per germline. CDR3 size: 14 residues. Written as DNA, the CDR3 is TGCGCCAGCAGCCATTGGACACGTCAAGAGACCCAGTACTTC. It specifies CASSHWTRQETQYF.

V gene TRBV5-1 combines with J gene TRBJ2-1; 8 bases fit TRBD1. The V and J ends lost 4 bases and 5 bases, in that order; junction bases with no gene match: 5. Germline V gene sequence: CDR1 SGHRS, CDR2 YFSETQ. CDR3 length: 14 residues. The CDR3 reads CASSRGQVDNEQFF. In DNA, the CDR3 is TGCGCCAGCAGCCGGGGACAGGTAGACAATGAGCAGTTCTTC.

This chain joins TRBV5-4 and TRBJ2-5; 10 nucleotides agree with TRBD2. The CDR3 consists of 17 residues. The ends lost 6 bases at V and 2 bases at J; junction bases unmatched: 13. Germline loops: CDR1 SGHNT, CDR2 YYREEE (reference sequence). CDR3 sequence reads: CASTRNPTSGEQETQYF. CDR3 bases: TGTGCCAGCACCCGGAATCCCACTAGCGGGGAGCAAGAGACCCAGTACTTC.

The chain recombines TRBV7-3 with TRBJ2-3; 11 nucleotides agree with TRBD2. The CDR3 runs to 17 residues. The V gene end was trimmed by 1 base and the J gene end by 2 bases; junction bases not matched to a gene: 5. Per the germline V gene, CDR1 is SGHTA and CDR2 is FQGTGA. CDR3 residues: CASSLSGTSGFTDTQYF. CDR3 bases: TGTGCCAGCAGCTTAAGTGGGACTAGCGGTTTCACAGATACGCAGTATTTT.

This chain uses TRBV19 with TRBJ2-3; 9 nucleotides line up with TRBD2. Germline CDR1 LNHDA, CDR2 SQIVND (reference sequence). The CDR3 totals 16 residues. J was trimmed by 3 bases and V by 4 bases; bases with no gene match: 8. The CDR3 nucleotides read TGTGCCAGTAGTACCCTTTGGCGGGGGGGGACAGATACGCAGTATTTT. Its translation is CASSTLWRGGTDTQYF.